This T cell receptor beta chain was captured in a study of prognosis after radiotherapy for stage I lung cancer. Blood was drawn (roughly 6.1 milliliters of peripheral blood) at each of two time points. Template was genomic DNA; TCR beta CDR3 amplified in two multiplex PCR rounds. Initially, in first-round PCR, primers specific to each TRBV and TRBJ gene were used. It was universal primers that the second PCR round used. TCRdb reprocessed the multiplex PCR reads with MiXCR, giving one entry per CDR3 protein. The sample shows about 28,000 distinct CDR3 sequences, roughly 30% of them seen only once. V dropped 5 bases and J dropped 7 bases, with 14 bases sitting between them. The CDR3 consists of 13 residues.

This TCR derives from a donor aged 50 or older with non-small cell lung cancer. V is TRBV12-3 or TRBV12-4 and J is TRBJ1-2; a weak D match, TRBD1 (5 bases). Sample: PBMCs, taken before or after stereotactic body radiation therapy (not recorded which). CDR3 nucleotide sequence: TGTGCCAGCAGTCCTACGCAGGGAGGTGGCTACACCTTC. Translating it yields CASSPTQGGGYTF.